The 30 T cell receptor beta chains below all came from one sample that was sequenced in a study of early T cells in non-severe SARS-CoV-2 infection (dated by TCRdb to about 2021). Library preparation used 5' RACE. TCRdb names NextSeq 500 as the instrument used. TCRdb took the public reads, trimmed them with fastp at Q25, ran MiXCR for clone calling and kept in-frame beta chains. Merged by CDR3 protein, the rows form single entries marked with the most common genes and DNA. Present in this sample are around 99,000 distinct CDR3 sequences, around 10% of which were seen just once. Roughly 7.1% of the sample lies in the top ten. The sample consisted of whole blood. Receptors originate from an adult who was a healthcare worker with PCR-confirmed SARS-CoV-2 infection or an uninfected control (not recorded which).

Ten or more counts support this clonotype. The chain has TRBV12-3 or TRBV12-4 and TRBJ1-1; D possibly corresponds to TRBD1 (6 bases). The CDR3 loop spans 14 amino acids. V was trimmed by 1 base and J by 1 base, leaving 7 bases between them. The CDR3 protein is CASSLGTENTEAFF. The CDR3 bases are TGTGCCAGCAGTTTAGGGACAGAGAACACTGAAGCTTTCTTT.

The V and J genes are TRBV5-1 and TRBJ2-4; no clear D. Germline V gene sequence: CDR1 SGHRS, CDR2 YFSETQ. Trimming removed 0 bases at V and 8 bases at J, with 9 bases between. This CDR3 region has 13 residues. CDR3 in DNA: TGCGCCAGCAGCTTGGGCAGGTTGGACATTCAGTACTTC. Its translation: CASSLGRLDIQYF.

This clonotype was counted many times. The chain recombines TRBV2 with TRBJ2-3; 14 nucleotides align to TRBD2. This CDR3 region has 22 residues. With 5 bases clipped from V and 3 bases from J, the junction kept 22 bases outside the gene matches. Germline CDR1 reads SNHLY; CDR2 reads FYNNEI. The CDR3 reads CASSIPAYRGTSGSVNTDTQYF. The DNA of the CDR3 is TGTGCCAGCAGTATCCCGGCCTATCGTGGGACTAGCGGGAGCGTCAATACAGATACGCAGTATTTT.

The chain couples TRBV18 to TRBJ1-1, with D unclear. The CDR3 contains 12 residues. Trimming pared 2 bases from V and 8 bases from J, leaving 9 bases between. The germline CDR1 and CDR2 sequences are KGHSH and LQKENI. Here the CDR3 reads CASSPGSTEAFF. Written as DNA, the CDR3 is TGTGCCAGCTCACCAGGGTCCACGGAAGCTTTCTTT.

Ten or more counts support this clonotype. The chain carries TRBV12-3 or TRBV12-4 and TRBJ2-3; D unresolved. V was pared by 3 bases and J by 2 bases, with 3 bases between. There are 12 residues in the CDR3. Here the CDR3 DNA reads TGTGCCAGCAGTTTCTACACAGATACGCAGTATTTT. Its translation: CASSFYTDTQYF.

This clonotype was recorded a few times. The V and J genes are TRBV28 and TRBJ2-7, with a weak D call TRBD1 (7 bases). Trimming stripped 7 bases from V and 0 bases from J, with 13 bases between. The CDR3 totals 14 residues. Looked up from germline, CDR1 is MDHEN and CDR2 is SYDVKM. CDR3 DNA: TGTGCCAGCAACGGAGGGGGCGCCTCCTACGAGCAGTACTTC. It yields the protein CASNGGGASYEQYF.

This clonotype was observed at least ten times. J is TRBJ2-1 and V is TRBV19; D gene uncertain. Trimming left V 6 bases short and J 0 bases short, with 12 bases between. From germline, CDR1 is LNHDA and CDR2 SQIVND (reference sequence). The CDR3 loop spans 15 amino acids. The CDR3 nucleotides are TGTGCCAGTAGGCAACAGAGGAGCTCCTACAATGAGCAGTTCTTC. This sequence encodes CASRQQRSSYNEQFF.

This clonotype was counted many times. The chain carries TRBV12-3 or TRBV12-4 and TRBJ1-5; tentative D call: TRBD1 (5 bases). The CDR3 length is 13 residues. The germline V and J ends were trimmed by 8 bases and 2 bases, with 10 bases remaining between them. For the CDR3, the DNA is TGTGCCAGCGCCAAAGGGGGCAATCAGCCCCAGCATTTT. This sequence encodes CASAKGGNQPQHF.

This clonotype was seen many times. The chain recombines TRBV20-1 with TRBJ1-1; D is undetermined. Germline CDR1 is DFQATT and CDR2 is SNEGSKA (reference sequence). The CDR3 loop spans 12 amino acids. The V end lost 0 bases, the J end lost 7 bases, and 9 bases lay between the germline ends. The CDR3 loop is CSAREGPSEAFF. CDR3 DNA: TGCAGTGCTAGAGAAGGACCGAGTGAAGCTTTCTTT.

This clonotype has at least ten counts. Written as DNA, the CDR3 is TGTGCCAGCAGCTTAGACCCCGGGACCTACGAGCAGTACTTC. Its protein product is CASSLDPGTYEQYF. V gene TRBV7-2 combines with J gene TRBJ2-7; maybe TRBD2 (5 bases). Germline values: CDR1 SGHTA, CDR2 FQGNSA. V was pared by 1 base and J by 2 bases, with 9 bases between. The length of the CDR3 is 14 residues.

The table lists this clonotype with many counts. This chain uses TRBV7-2 with TRBJ2-1; D unresolved. Trimming cost V 1 base and J 9 bases, with 10 bases left between them. Looked up from germline, CDR1 is SGHTA and CDR2 is FQGNSA. This CDR3 is 13 amino acids long. The CDR3 DNA is TGTGCCAGCAGCTTAGTAGGATTGGGTGAGCAGTTCTTC. This sequence encodes CASSLVGLGEQFF.

This clonotype was seen at least ten times. The gene calls are TRBV2 and TRBJ2-1; 8 bases agree with TRBD2. The CDR3 spans 13 residues. Germline CDR1 reads SNHLY; CDR2 reads FYNNEI. V lost 11 bases and J lost 9; bases outside the gene matches: 12. CDR3 protein: CAAREASFGEQFF. CDR3 bases: TGTGCCGCGCGGGAGGCAAGTTTCGGTGAGCAGTTCTTC.

The chain's CDR3 is CASTSRTGIRLEQYF. The DNA of the CDR3 is TGTGCCAGCACTTCCAGGACAGGGATCCGCCTCGAGCAGTACTTC. The chain recombines TRBV6-6 with TRBJ2-7; the match to TRBD1 covers 8 bases. Looked up from germline, CDR1 is MNHNY and CDR2 is SVGAGI (reference sequence). CDR3 length: 15 residues. The V gene end was trimmed by 7 bases and the J gene end by 6 bases; junction bases not matched to a gene: 14.

At least ten counts were recorded for this clonotype. The chain is built from TRBV7-2 and TRBJ2-3; weak D call: TRBD2 (5 bases). This CDR3 spans 18 amino acids. CDR1 is SGHTA, CDR2 FQGNSA, per germline. Trimming shortened V by 2 bases and J by 2 bases, and 20 bases separated the two germline ends. CDR3 in amino acids: CASSLPPRERVITDTQYF. CDR3 nucleotide sequence: TGTGCCAGCAGCTTACCTCCCCGGGAACGGGTTATCACAGATACGCAGTATTTT. Looking up the rest from reference TRBV7-2 and TRBJ2-3 gives the full variable domain: GAGVSQSPSNKVTEKGKDVELRCDPISGHTALYWYRQSLGQGLEFLIYFQGNSAPDKSGLPSDRFSAERTGGSVSTLTIQRTQQEDSAVYLCASSLPPRERVITDTQYFGPGTRLTVL.

This clonotype was counted only a few times. Without the conserved terminal phenylalanine or tryptophan, this CDR3 likely stems from a read error. The rearrangement uses TRBV7-8 and TRBJ2-4; D may be TRBD1 (5 bases). V was cut by 4 bases and J by 6 bases, with 16 bases left in between. This CDR3 has 15 residues. Germline loops: CDR1 SGHVS, CDR2 FQNEAQ. The CDR3 DNA is TGTGCCAGCAGCTCACCGACAGAGACCTCAAACATTCAGTACTAC. Its protein is CASSSPTETSNIQYY.

The chain combines TRBV24-1 with TRBJ2-5, with 9 positions matching TRBD2. Germline V gene data show CDR1 as KGHDR and CDR2 as SFDVKD. V was clipped by 4 bases and J by 0 bases; unmatched bases: 5. This CDR3 spans 16 amino acids. The CDR3 DNA is TGTGCCACCAGTGAAGCAGCGGGAGGTTACCAAGAGACCCAGTACTTC. It translates to CATSEAAGGYQETQYF.

This clonotype has at least ten counts. The chain combines TRBV20-1 with TRBJ1-1; 9 nucleotides agree with TRBD1. Germline trimming cut 0 bases from V and 7 bases from J; bases unmatched to any gene: 9. Germline loops: CDR1 DFQATT, CDR2 SNEGSKA (reference sequence). The CDR3 has 15 residues. This chain's CDR3 is CSARDRGQGWGEAFF. Written as DNA, the CDR3 is TGCAGTGCTAGAGACAGGGGACAGGGATGGGGTGAAGCTTTCTTT.

This clonotype was recorded many times. CDR3 in DNA: TGCAGTGCTAGAGAAGAGACCCAGTACTTC. It specifies CSAREETQYF. The chain couples TRBV20-1 to TRBJ2-5, with D unclear. The V gene lost 0 bases and the J gene lost 4 bases, with 0 bases spanning the gap. Germline assignment: CDR1 DFQATT and CDR2 SNEGSKA (reference sequence). This CDR3 is 10 amino acids long.

V gene TRBV20-1 combines with J gene TRBJ2-1, with D tentatively TRBD1 or TRBD2 (5 bases each). Trimming removed 5 bases from V and 8 bases from J, with 16 bases in between. Germline V gene data show CDR1 as DFQATT and CDR2 as SNEGSKA (reference sequence). The CDR3 is made up of 13 amino acids. DNA of the CDR3: TGCAGTGCTTTATCAGGGAGTGTCTATGAGCAGTTCTTC. Residues: CSALSGSVYEQFF.

This clonotype was observed many times. The chain is built from TRBV29-1 and TRBJ2-5, with 10 bases fitting TRBD2. CDR1 is SQVTM and CDR2 is ANQGSEA in the germline V gene. V was clipped by 5 bases and J by 4 bases; unmatched bases: 4. This CDR3 has 13 amino acids. The CDR3 bases are TGCAGCGTTCAGCGGGAGGGAGGAGAGACCCAGTACTTC. Its translation: CSVQREGGETQYF. Full variable domain (missing parts from reference TRBV29-1 and TRBJ2-5): SAVISQKPSRDICQRGTSLTIQCQVDSQVTMMFWYRQQPGQSLTLIATANQGSEATYESGFVIDKFPISRPNLTFSTLTVSNMSPEDSSIYLCSVQREGGETQYFGPGTRLLVL.

The rearrangement uses TRBV2 and TRBJ1-6, with 9 nucleotides matching TRBD1. Germline CDR1 reads SNHLY; CDR2 reads FYNNEI. J gave up 8 bases and V 4 bases, and 12 bases lay outside the gene matches. This CDR3 is 17 amino acids long. The CDR3 sequence: CASSGGQGGTAYSPLHF. The CDR3 bases are TGTGCCAGCAGTGGGGGACAGGGAGGAACGGCTTATTCACCCCTCCACTTT. Full variable domain (missing parts from reference TRBV2 and TRBJ1-6): EPEVTQTPSHQVTQMGQEVILRCVPISNHLYFYWYRQILGQKVEFLVSFYNNEISEKSEIFDDQFSVERPDGSNFTLKIRSTKLEDSAMYFCASSGGQGGTAYSPLHFGNGTRLTVT.

This chain links TRBV20-1 with TRBJ2-7; 9 bases align to TRBD2. Germline V gene data show CDR1 as DFQATT and CDR2 as SNEGSKA (reference sequence). There are 13 residues in the CDR3. V was pared by 3 bases and J by 4 bases, with 4 bases of the junction left unmatched. CDR3 coding DNA: TGCAGTGCTAGGGGGACTAGCTCGTACGAGCAGTACTTC. This codes for CSARGTSSYEQYF.

The rearrangement joins TRBV12-3 or TRBV12-4 to TRBJ2-3; D is uncertain. V lost 0 bases and J lost 0, with 7 bases in between. CDR3 size: 15 residues. CDR3 coding DNA: TGTGCCAGCAGTTTAGCGGTCATAAGCACAGATACGCAGTATTTT. Translation: CASSLAVISTDTQYF.

This clonotype was observed many times. The chain uses TRBV29-1 and TRBJ2-2; D unresolved. There are 13 residues in the CDR3. Deletions cut 6 bases from V and 6 bases from J, with 14 bases between. CDR1 and CDR2 (germline): SQVTM, ANQGSEA. The chain's CDR3 is CSVLGPFPGELFF. The CDR3 nucleotides read TGCAGCGTCCTGGGCCCGTTCCCCGGGGAGCTGTTTTTT.

The sample holds many counts of this clonotype. The J gene is TRBJ2-1, the V gene TRBV19, with 10 bases identical to TRBD2. This CDR3 contains 13 residues. Germline CDR1 LNHDA, CDR2 SQIVND (reference sequence). The V and J ends lost 10 bases and 6 bases, in that order; junction bases with no gene match: 6. The CDR3 reads CATSSGRGNEQFF. The CDR3 coding sequence is TGTGCCACGTCTAGCGGGAGAGGCAATGAGCAGTTCTTC.

V and J are TRBV6-1 and TRBJ2-1; unclear D gene. The germline V and J ends were trimmed by 2 bases and 9 bases, with 5 bases remaining between them. The CDR3 consists of 11 residues. CDR1 and CDR2 from the germline V gene are MNHNS and SASEGT. DNA of the CDR3: TGTGCCAGCAGTGAAACGGGTGAGCAGTTCTTC. Translating it yields CASSETGEQFF.

The chain recombines TRBV20-1 with TRBJ2-2, with D perhaps matching TRBD1 or TRBD2 (6 bases each). This CDR3 contains 15 residues. Germline CDR1 DFQATT, CDR2 SNEGSKA (reference sequence). V lost 2 bases, J lost 2 bases, and 12 bases lay in between. The CDR3 nucleotides are TGCAGTGCTAGAATTGCGGGACACAACACCGGGGAGCTGTTTTTT. This codes for CSARIAGHNTGELFF.

As concerns this clonotype: The CDR3 carries no conserved terminal phenylalanine or tryptophan, so it likely arises from a read error. CDR3 residues: CASSSRGAGYNEQFL. The CDR3, as DNA: TGTGCCAGCAGTTCGCGGGGGGCGGGATACAATGAGCAGTTCCTC. The chain links TRBV6-2 or TRBV6-3 to TRBJ2-1, with 8 bases matching TRBD2. This CDR3 has 15 residues. The V gene end was trimmed by 4 bases and the J gene end by 4 bases; junction bases not matched to a gene: 6. The V gene's germline CDR1 is MNHEY and CDR2 SVGEGT.

This clonotype was recorded many times. This chain joins TRBV28 and TRBJ2-3; 10 nucleotides align to TRBD1. The germline gives CDR1 MDHEN, CDR2 SYDVKM. The V segment lost 6 bases and the J segment 2 bases; nucleotides outside the gene matches: 5. CDR3 length: 15 amino acids. This CDR3 is CASSEGQGTTDTQYF. CDR3 nucleotides: TGTGCCAGCAGCGAGGGACAGGGGACCACAGATACGCAGTATTTT.

This chain links TRBV5-8 with TRBJ2-1, with D possibly being TRBD1 (7 bases). Trimming shortened V by 4 bases and J by 4 bases, and 18 bases separated the two germline ends. The CDR3 extends over 16 amino acids. The germline gives CDR1 SGHTS, CDR2 YDEGEE. CDR3 coding DNA: TGTGCCAGCAGCGAGGGGACCAGGGGGGTATACAATGAGCAGTTCTTC. Amino acids: CASSEGTRGVYNEQFF.